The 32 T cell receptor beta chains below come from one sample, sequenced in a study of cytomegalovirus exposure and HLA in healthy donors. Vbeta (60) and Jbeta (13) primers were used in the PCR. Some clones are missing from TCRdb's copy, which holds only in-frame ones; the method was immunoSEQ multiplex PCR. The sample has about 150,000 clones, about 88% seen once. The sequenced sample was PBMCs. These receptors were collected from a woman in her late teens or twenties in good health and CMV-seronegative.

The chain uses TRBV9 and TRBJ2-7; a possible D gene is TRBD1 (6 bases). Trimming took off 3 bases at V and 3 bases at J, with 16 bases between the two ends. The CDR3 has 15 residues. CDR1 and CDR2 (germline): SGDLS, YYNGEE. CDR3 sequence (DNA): TGTGCCAGCAGCGGAGGGGGTAGCAGAGTCTACGAGCAGTACTTC. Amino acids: CASSGGGSRVYEQYF. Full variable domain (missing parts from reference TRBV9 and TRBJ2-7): DSGVTQTPKHLITATGQRVTLRCSPRSGDLSVYWYQQSLDQGLQFLIQYYNGEERAKGNILERFSAQQFPDLHSELNLSSLELGDSALYFCASSGGGSRVYEQYFGPGTRLTVT.

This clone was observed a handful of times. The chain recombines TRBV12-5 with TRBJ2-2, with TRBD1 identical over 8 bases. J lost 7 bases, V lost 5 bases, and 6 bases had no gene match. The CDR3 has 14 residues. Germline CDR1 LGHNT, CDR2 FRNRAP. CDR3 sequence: CASGTQGVGGELFF. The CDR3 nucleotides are TGTGCTAGTGGTACACAGGGGGTCGGCGGGGAGCTGTTTTTT.

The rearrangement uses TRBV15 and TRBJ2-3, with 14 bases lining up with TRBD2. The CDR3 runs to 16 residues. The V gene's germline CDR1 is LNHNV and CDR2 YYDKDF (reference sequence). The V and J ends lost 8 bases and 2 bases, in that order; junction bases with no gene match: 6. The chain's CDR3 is CATRGTSGGHTDTQYF. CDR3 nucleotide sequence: TGTGCCACCCGGGGGACTAGCGGGGGACACACAGATACGCAGTATTTT.

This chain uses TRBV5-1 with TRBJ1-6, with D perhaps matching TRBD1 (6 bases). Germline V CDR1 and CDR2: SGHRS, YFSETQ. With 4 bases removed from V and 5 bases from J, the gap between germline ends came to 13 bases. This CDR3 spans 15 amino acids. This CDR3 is CASSRGGLNNSPLHF. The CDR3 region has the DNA TGCGCCAGCAGCCGGGGGGGGCTGAATAATTCACCCCTCCACTTT.

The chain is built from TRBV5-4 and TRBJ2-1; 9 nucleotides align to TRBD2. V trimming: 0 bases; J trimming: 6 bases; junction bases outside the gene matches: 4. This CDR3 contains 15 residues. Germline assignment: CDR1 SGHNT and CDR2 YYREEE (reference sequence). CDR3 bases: TGTGCCAGCAGCTTGGAAAATAGCGGGGGCAATGAGCAGTTCTTC. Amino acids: CASSLENSGGNEQFF.

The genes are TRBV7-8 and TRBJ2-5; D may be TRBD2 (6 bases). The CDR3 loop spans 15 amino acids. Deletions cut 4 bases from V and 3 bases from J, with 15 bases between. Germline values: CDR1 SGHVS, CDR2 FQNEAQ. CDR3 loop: CASSSAGTPKETQYF. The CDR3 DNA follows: TGTGCCAGCAGCTCGGCCGGGACTCCGAAAGAGACCCAGTACTTC.

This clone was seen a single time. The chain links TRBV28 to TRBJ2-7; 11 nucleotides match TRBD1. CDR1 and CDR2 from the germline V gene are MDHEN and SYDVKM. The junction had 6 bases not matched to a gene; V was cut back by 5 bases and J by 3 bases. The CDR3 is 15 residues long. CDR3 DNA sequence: TGTGCCAGCAGTCCCGGGACAGGGGGTTTCTACGAGCAGTACTTC. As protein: CASSPGTGGFYEQYF.

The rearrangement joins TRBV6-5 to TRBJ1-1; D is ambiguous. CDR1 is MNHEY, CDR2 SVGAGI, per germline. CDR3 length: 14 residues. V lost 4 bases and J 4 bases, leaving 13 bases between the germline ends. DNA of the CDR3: TGTGCCAGCAGTTCACGGACTGAGGGCACTGAAGCTTTCTTT. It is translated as CASSSRTEGTEAFF.

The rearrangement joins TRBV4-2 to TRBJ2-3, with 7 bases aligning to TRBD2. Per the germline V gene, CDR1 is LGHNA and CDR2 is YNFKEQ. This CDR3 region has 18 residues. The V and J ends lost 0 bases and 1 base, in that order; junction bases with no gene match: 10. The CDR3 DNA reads TGTGCCAGCAGCCAAGATCCCGTTACTAGCGAAGGCACAGATACGCAGTATTTT. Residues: CASSQDPVTSEGTDTQYF.

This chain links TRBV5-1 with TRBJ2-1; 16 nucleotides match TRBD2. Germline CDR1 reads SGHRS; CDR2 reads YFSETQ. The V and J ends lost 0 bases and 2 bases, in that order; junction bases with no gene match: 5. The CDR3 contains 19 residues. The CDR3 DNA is TGCGCCAGCAGCTTGGACCCGGGACTAGCGGGGGGGACCTACAATGAGCAGTTCTTC. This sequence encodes CASSLDPGLAGGTYNEQFF. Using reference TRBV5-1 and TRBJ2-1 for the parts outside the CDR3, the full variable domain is KAGVTQTPRYLIKTRGQQVTLSCSPISGHRSVSWYQQTPGQGLQFLFEYFSETQRNKGNFPGRFSGRQFSNSRSEMNVSTLELGDSALYLCASSLDPGLAGGTYNEQFFGPGTRLTVL.

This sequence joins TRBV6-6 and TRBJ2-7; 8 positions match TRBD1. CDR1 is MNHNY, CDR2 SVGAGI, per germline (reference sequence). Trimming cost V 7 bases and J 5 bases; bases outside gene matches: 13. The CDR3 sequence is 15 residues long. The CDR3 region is CASTIGTGFSDEQYF. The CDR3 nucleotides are TGTGCCAGCACCATAGGGACAGGCTTTTCGGACGAGCAGTACTTC.

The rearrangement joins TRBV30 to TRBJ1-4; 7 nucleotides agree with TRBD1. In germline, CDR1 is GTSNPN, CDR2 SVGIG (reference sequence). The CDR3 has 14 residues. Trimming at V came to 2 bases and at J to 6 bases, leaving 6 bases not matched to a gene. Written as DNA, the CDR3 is TGTGCCTGGAGTCAGGGGGGCAATCATGAAAAACTGTTTTTT. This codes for CAWSQGGNHEKLFF. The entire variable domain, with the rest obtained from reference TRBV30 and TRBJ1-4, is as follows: SQTIHQWPATLVQPVGSPLSLECTVEGTSNPNLYWYRQAAGRGLQLLFYSVGIGQISSEVPQNLSASRPQDRQFILSSKKLLLSDSGFYLCAWSQGGNHEKLFFGSGTQLSVL.

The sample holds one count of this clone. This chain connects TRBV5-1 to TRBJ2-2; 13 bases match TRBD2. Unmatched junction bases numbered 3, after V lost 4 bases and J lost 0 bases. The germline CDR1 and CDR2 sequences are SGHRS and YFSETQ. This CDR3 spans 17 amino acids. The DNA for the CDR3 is TGCGCCAGCAGCAAGGGACTAGCGGGGACGAACACCGGGGAGCTGTTTTTT. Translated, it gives CASSKGLAGTNTGELFF.

As DNA, the CDR3 is TGTGCCAGCAGCCATCGCGGACGGGAACGGGGTGAAAAACTGTTTTTT. Translated: CASSHRGRERGEKLFF. The J gene is TRBJ1-4, the V gene TRBV14, with D unresolved. Germline assignment: CDR1 SGHDN and CDR2 FVKESK. The CDR3 is 16 amino acids. V gave up 3 bases and J gave up 7 bases, with 18 bases separating them.

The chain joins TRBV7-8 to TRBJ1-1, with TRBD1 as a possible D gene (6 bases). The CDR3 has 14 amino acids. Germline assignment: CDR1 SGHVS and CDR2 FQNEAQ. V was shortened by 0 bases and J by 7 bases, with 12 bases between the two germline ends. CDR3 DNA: TGTGCCAGCAGCTTAGCGTCTGACAGGAGTGAAGCTTTCTTT. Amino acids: CASSLASDRSEAFF.

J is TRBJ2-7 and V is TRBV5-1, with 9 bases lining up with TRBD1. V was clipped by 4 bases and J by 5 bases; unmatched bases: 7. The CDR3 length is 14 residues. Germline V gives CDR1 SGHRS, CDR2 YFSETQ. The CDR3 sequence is CASSGTGKGHEQYF. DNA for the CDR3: TGCGCCAGCAGCGGGACAGGGAAGGGACACGAGCAGTACTTC. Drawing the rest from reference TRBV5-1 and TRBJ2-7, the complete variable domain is KAGVTQTPRYLIKTRGQQVTLSCSPISGHRSVSWYQQTPGQGLQFLFEYFSETQRNKGNFPGRFSGRQFSNSRSEMNVSTLELGDSALYLCASSGTGKGHEQYFGPGTRLTVT.

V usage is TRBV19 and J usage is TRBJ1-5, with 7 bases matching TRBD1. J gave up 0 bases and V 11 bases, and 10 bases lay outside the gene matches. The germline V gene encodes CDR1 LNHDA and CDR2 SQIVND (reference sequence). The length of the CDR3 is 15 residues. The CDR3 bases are TGTGCCTCGTCGGGACAGCGATATAGCAATCAGCCCCAGCATTTT. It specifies CASSGQRYSNQPQHF.

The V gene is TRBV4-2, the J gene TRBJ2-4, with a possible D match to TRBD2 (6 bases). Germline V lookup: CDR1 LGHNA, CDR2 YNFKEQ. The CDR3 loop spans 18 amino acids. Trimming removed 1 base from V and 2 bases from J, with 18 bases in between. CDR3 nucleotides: TGTGCCAGCAGCCAAGTCTGGCGGGCGGGACGTCCCAAAAACATTCAGTACTTC. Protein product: CASSQVWRAGRPKNIQYF.

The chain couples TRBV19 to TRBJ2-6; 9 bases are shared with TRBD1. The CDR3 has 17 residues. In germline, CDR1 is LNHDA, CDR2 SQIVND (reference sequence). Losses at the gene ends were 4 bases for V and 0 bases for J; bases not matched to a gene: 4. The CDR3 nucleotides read TGTGCCAGTAGTACTGGGACAGGGCGCTCTGGGGCCAACGTCCTGACTTTC. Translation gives CASSTGTGRSGANVLTF. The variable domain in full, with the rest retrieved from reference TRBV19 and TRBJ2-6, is DGGITQSPKYLFRKEGQNVTLSCEQNLNHDAMYWYRQDPGQGLRLIYYSQIVNDFQKGDIAEGYSVSREKKESFPLTVTSAQKNPTAFYLCASSTGTGRSGANVLTFGAGSRLTVL.

As DNA, the CDR3 is TGTGCCAGCAGGGACCCCGCTAGCGGGAGGCCAGATACGCAGTATTTT. Its translation is CASRDPASGRPDTQYF. The V gene is TRBV2, the J gene TRBJ2-3; 11 bases line up with TRBD2. Germline loops: CDR1 SNHLY, CDR2 FYNNEI. The CDR3 covers 16 residues. V lost 6 bases to trimming and J lost 4 bases; unmatched junction nucleotides: 9.

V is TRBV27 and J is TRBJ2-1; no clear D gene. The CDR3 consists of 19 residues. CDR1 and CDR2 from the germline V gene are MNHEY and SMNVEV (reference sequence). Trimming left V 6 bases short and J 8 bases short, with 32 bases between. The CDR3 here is CASRAYVGHRGDKSDEQFF. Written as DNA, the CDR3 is TGTGCCAGCAGAGCTTATGTTGGCCACCGTGGAGATAAATCGGATGAGCAGTTCTTC.

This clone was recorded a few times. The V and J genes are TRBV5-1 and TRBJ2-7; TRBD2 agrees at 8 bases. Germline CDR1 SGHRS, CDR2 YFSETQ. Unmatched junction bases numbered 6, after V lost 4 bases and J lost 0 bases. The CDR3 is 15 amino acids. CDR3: CASSPTGGRSYEQYF. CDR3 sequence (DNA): TGCGCCAGCAGCCCCACGGGGGGGCGCTCCTACGAGCAGTACTTC. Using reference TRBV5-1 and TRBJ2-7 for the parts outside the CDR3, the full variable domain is KAGVTQTPRYLIKTRGQQVTLSCSPISGHRSVSWYQQTPGQGLQFLFEYFSETQRNKGNFPGRFSGRQFSNSRSEMNVSTLELGDSALYLCASSPTGGRSYEQYFGPGTRLTVT.

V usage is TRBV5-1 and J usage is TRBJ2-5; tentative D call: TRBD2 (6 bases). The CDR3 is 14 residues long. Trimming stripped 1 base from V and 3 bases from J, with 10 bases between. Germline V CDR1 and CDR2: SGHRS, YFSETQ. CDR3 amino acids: CASSLPREKETQYF. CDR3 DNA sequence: TGCGCCAGCAGCTTGCCTCGGGAGAAAGAGACCCAGTACTTC. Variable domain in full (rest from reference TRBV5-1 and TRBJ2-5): KAGVTQTPRYLIKTRGQQVTLSCSPISGHRSVSWYQQTPGQGLQFLFEYFSETQRNKGNFPGRFSGRQFSNSRSEMNVSTLELGDSALYLCASSLPREKETQYFGPGTRLLVL.

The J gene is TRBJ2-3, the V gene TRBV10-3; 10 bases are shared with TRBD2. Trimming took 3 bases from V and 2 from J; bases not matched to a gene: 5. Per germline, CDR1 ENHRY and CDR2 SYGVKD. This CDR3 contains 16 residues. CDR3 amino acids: CAISEVSGRNTDTQYF. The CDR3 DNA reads TGTGCCATCAGTGAAGTTAGCGGGAGGAACACAGATACGCAGTATTTT.

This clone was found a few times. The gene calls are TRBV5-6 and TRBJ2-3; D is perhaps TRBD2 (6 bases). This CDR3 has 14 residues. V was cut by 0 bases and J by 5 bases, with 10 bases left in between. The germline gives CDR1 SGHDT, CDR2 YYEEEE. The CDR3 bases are TGTGCCAGCAGCTTGGGGCTAGCGCAAGATACGCAGTATTTT. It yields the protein CASSLGLAQDTQYF.

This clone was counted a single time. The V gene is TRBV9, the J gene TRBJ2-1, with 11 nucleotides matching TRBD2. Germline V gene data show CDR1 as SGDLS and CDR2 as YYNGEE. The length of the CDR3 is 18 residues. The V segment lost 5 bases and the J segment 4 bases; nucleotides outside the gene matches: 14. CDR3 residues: CASSYTSGGNLQYNEQFF. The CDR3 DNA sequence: TGTGCCAGCAGTTACACTAGCGGGGGAAATTTACAGTACAATGAGCAGTTCTTC.

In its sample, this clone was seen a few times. The CDR3 sequence: CASSRTGKGYTF. DNA for the CDR3: TGTGCCAGCAGTCGTACAGGGAAGGGCTACACCTTC. The V gene is TRBV11-2, the J gene TRBJ1-2, with D perhaps matching TRBD1 (6 bases). Germline-derived CDR1 and CDR2 are SGHAT and FQNNGV. Between the trimmed V and J ends, which lost 6 bases and 8 bases, there was a span of 13 bases. CDR3 length: 12 amino acids.

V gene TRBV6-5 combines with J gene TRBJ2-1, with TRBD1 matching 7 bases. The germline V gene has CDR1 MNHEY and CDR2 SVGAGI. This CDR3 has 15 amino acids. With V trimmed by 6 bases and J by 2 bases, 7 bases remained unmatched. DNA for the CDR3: TGTGCCAGCAGACCTACAGGGGACCCCTACAATGAGCAGTTCTTC. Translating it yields CASRPTGDPYNEQFF.

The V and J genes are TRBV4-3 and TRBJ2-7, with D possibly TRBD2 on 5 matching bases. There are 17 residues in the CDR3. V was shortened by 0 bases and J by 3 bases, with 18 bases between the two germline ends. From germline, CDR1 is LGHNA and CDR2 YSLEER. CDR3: CASSQDEDGGVGYEQYF. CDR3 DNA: TGCGCCAGCAGCCAAGACGAAGACGGAGGAGTCGGCTACGAGCAGTACTTC.

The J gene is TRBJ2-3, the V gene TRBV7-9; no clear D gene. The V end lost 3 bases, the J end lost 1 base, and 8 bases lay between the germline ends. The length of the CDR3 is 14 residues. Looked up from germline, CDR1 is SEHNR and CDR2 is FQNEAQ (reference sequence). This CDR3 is CASSFLAGTDTQYF. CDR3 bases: TGTGCCAGCAGCTTCCTCGCAGGCACAGATACGCAGTATTTT.

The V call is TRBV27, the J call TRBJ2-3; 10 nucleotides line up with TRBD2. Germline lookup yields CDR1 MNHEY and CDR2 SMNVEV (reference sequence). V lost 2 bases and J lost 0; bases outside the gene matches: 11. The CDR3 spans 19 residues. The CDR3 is CASSLSLSSGGTSTDTQYF. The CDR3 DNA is TGTGCCAGCAGTTTAAGTTTGTCTAGCGGGGGAACTAGCACAGATACGCAGTATTTT.

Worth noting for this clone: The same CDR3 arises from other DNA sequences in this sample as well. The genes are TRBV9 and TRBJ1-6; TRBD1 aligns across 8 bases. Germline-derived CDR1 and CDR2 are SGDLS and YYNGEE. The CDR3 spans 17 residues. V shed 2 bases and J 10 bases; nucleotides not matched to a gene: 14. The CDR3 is CASSVNPGGAFQSPLHF. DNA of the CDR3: TGTGCCAGCAGCGTGAACCCAGGGGGCGCGTTTCAGTCACCCCTCCACTTT.